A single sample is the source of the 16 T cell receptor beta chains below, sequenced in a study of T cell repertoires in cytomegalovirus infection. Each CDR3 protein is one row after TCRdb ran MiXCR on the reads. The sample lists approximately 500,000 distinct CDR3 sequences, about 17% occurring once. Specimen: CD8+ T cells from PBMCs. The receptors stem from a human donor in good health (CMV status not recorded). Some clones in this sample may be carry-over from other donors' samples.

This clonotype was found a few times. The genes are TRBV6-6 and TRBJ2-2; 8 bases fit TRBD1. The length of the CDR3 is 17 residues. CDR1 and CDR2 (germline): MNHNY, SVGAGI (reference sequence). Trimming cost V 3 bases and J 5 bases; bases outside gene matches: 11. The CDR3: CASSYRRAGGRTGELFF. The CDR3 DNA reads TGTGCCAGCAGTTATCGTCGGGCAGGGGGCAGAACCGGGGAGCTGTTTTTT.

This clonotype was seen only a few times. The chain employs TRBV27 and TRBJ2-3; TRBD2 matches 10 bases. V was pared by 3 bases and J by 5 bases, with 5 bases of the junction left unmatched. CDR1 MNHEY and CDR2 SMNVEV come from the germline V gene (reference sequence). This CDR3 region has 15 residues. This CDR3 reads CASSLGLAGEDTQYF. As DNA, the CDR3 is TGTGCCAGCAGTTTGGGCCTAGCGGGAGAAGATACGCAGTATTTT.

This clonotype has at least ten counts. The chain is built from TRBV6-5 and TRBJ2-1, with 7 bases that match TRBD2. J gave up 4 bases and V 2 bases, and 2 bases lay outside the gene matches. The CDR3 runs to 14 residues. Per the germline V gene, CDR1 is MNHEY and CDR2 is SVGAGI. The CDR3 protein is CASSYERGYNEQFF. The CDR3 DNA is TGTGCCAGCAGTTACGAGCGGGGTTACAATGAGCAGTTCTTC.

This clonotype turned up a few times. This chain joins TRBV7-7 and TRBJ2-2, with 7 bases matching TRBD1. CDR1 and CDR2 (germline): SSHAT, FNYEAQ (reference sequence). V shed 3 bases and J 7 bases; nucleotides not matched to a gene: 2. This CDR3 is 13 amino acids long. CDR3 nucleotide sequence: TGTGCCAGCAGCTTTGGGACAGACGGGGAGCTGTTTTTT. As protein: CASSFGTDGELFF.

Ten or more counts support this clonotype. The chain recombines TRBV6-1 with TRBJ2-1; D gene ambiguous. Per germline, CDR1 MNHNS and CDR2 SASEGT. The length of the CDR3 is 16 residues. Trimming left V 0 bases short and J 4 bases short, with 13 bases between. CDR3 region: CASSEAQRLLYNEQFF. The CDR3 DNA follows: TGTGCCAGCAGTGAAGCCCAGAGACTCCTGTACAATGAGCAGTTCTTC.

Written as DNA, the CDR3 is TGTGCCAGCAGCTTCGGGGACATATATTTT. Translating it yields CASSFGDIYF. The V and J genes are TRBV7-9 and TRBJ1-3; no reliable D call. Between the trimmed V and J ends, which lost 3 bases and 12 bases, there was a span of 6 bases. The CDR3 covers 10 residues. CDR1 is SEHNR and CDR2 is FQNEAQ in the germline V gene (reference sequence).

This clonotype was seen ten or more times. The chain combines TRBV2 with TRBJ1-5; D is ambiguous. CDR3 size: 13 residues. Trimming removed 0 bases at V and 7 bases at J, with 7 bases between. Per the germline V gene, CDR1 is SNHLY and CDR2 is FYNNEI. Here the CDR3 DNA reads TGTGCCAGCAGTGAAGCGGGGTTCCAGCCCCAGCATTTT. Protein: CASSEAGFQPQHF.

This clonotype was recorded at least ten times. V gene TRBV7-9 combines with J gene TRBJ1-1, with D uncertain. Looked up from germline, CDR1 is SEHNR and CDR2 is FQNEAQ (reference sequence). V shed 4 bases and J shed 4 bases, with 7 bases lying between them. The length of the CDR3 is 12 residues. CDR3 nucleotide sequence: TGTGCCAGCAGCTACTCGGCCACTGAAGCTTTCTTT. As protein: CASSYSATEAFF. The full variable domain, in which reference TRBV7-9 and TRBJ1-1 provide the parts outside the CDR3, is DTGVSQNPRHKITKRGQNVTFRCDPISEHNRLYWYRQTLGQGPEFLTYFQNEAQLEKSRLLSDRFSAERPKGSFSTLEIQRTEQGDSAMYLCASSYSATEAFFGQGTRLTVV.

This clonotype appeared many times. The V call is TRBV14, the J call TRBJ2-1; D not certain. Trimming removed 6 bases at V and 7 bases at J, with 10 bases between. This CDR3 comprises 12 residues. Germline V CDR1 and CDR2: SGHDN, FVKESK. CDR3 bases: TGTGCCAGCAGTCCAGTGGGGAATGAGCAGTTCTTC. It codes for CASSPVGNEQFF.

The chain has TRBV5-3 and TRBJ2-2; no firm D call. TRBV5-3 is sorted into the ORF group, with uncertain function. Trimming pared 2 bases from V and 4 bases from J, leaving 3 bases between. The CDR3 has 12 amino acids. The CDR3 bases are TGTGCCAGAAGCTTTCGCACCGGGGAGCTGTTTTTT. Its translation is CARSFRTGELFF.

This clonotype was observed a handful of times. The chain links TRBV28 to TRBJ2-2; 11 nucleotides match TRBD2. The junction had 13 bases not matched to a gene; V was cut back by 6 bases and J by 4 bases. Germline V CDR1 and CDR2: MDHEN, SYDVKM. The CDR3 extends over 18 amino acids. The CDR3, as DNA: TGTGCCAGCAGGTGGGGGCTAGCGGGAGGTGTTGGCACCGGGGAGCTGTTTTTT. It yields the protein CASRWGLAGGVGTGELFF.

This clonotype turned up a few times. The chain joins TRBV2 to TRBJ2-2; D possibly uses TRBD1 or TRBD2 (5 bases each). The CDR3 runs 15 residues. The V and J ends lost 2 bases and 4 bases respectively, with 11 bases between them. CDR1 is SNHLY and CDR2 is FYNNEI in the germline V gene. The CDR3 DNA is TGTGCCAGCAGTGAATCCCAGGGAGTCACCGGGGAGCTGTTTTTT. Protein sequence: CASSESQGVTGELFF.

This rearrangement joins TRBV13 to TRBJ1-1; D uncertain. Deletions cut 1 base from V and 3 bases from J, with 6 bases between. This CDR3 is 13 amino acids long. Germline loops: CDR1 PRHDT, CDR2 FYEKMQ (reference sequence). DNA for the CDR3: TGTGCCAGCAGCTTAGCGATCGACACTGAAGCTTTCTTT. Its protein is CASSLAIDTEAFF.

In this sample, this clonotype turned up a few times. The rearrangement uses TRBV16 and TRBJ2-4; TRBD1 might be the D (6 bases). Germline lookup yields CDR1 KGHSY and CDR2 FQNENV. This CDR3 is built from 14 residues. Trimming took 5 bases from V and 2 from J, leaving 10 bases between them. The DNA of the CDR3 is TGTGCCAGCAGCGCAACAGGGTCCAAAAACATTCAGTACTTC. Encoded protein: CASSATGSKNIQYF.

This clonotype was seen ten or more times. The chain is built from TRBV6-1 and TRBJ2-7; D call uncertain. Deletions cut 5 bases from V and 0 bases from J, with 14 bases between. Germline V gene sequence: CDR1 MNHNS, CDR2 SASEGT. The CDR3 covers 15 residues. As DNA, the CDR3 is TGTGCCAGCAGTCTCACTACCAGGAGCTCCTACGAGCAGTACTTC. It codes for CASSLTTRSSYEQYF.

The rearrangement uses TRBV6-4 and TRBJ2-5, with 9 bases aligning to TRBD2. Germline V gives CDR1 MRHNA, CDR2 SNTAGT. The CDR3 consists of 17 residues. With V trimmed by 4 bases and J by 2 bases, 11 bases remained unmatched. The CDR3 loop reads CASSVKMREGIQETQYF. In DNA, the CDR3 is TGTGCCAGCAGTGTAAAAATGCGGGAGGGAATACAAGAGACCCAGTACTTC.